A selection of T cell receptor beta chains follows, all from one sample in a study of control samples from healthy donors and cancer patients. Sequencing was performed with immunoSEQ multiplex PCR; in TCRdb, only in-frame clones are kept and a portion is missing. The sample consists of over 100,000 clones, roughly 89% of them appearing once. Material: blood. The receptors come from a woman aged 50 to 60 in good health. Each CDR3 is given with its conserved first and last residue. D genes are given only for firm matches. Size is omitted from some rows. Given values are once, few, many or a class for expanded clones.

size	J	D	V	DNA	CDR3
-	TRBJ1-2	-	TRBV2	TGTGCCAGCAGTGAAGAGGTCAGCATCTATGGCTACACCTTC	CASSEEVSIYGYTF
-	TRBJ2-7	TRBD1	TRBV5-6	TGTGCCAGCAGCCCACGGACAGGGGCAGGCAGCTACGAGCAGTACTTC	CASSPRTGAGSYEQYF
-	TRBJ2-7	-	TRBV10-1	TGCGCCAGCAGTGAGTCTTCACCCTACGAGCAGTACTTC	CASSESSPYEQYF
-	TRBJ2-3	TRBD2	TRBV19	TGTGCCAGTAGTGCCCGACTAGCGGGGGGTTCAGATACGCAGTATTTT	CASSARLAGGSDTQYF
-	TRBJ1-5	-	TRBV15	TGTGCCACCAGCAGAGCGGGACTCACTCCAAATAGCAATCAGCCCCAGCATTTT	CATSRAGLTPNSNQPQHF
-	TRBJ1-1	-	TRBV19	TGTGCCAGTAGTCCTGGCACTGAAGCTTTCTTT	CASSPGTEAFF
-	TRBJ2-1	TRBD2	TRBV7-9	TGTGCCAGCAGCTTAGCCGGGACTAGCGGGAGGTATGAGCAGTTCTTC	CASSLAGTSGRYEQFF
once	TRBJ1-5	-	TRBV6-1	TGTGCCAGCAGTGACGACAGACCTAATCAGCCCCAGCATTTT	CASSDDRPNQPQHF
-	TRBJ2-2	TRBD1	TRBV5-1	TGCGCCAGCAGCTGGGGACAGGGGGGAACCACCGGGGAGCTGTTTTTT	CASSWGQGGTTGELFF
-	TRBJ1-5	-	TRBV5-6	TGTGCCAGCAGCTTGGTCAGTAGCAATCAGCCCCAGCATTTT	CASSLVSSNQPQHF
-	TRBJ1-1	TRBD1	TRBV7-3	TGTGCCAGCAGCTTAACCCCAGGGGGAGAGGGTGAAGCTTTCTTT	CASSLTPGGEGEAFF
few	TRBJ1-1	-	TRBV6-6	TGTGCCAGCAGTTACTATAGCTCGAACACTGAAGCTTTCTTT	CASSYYSSNTEAFF
-	TRBJ2-3	-	TRBV2	TGTGCCAGCAGTGGCAGGGGCACAGATACGCAGTATTTT	CASSGRGTDTQYF
-	TRBJ2-2	-	TRBV7-9	TGTGCCAGCACCCAAGGGGGTGGCGGGGAGCTGTTTTTT	CASTQGGGGELFF
-	TRBJ1-1	TRBD1	TRBV7-9	TGTGCCAGCAGCACAAGGACAGGACCGAACACTGAAGCTTTCTTT	CASSTRTGPNTEAFF
-	TRBJ2-2	-	TRBV7-9	TGTGCCAGCAGCAAAAAATCTACCCGGGACGCCAAAGGGAACGGGGAGCTGTTTTTT	CASSKKSTRDAKGNGELFF
-	TRBJ1-2	TRBD1	TRBV2	TGTGCCAGCAGGAGGGCGGCGACAGGGACCGGTGGCTACACCTTC	CASRRAATGTGGYTF
-	TRBJ2-1	-	TRBV2	TGTGCCAGCAGCGTATTAGGAGGCGAGGCTGAGCAGTTCTTC	CASSVLGGEAEQFF
-	TRBJ2-1	-	TRBV12-3/TRBV12-4	TGTGCCAGCAGACTTGCGGGGGAGCAGTTCTTC	CASRLAGEQFF
-	TRBJ1-6	-	TRBV11-1	TGTGCCAGCAGCCTCCGGCGGTCTGGGGGTTCACCCCTCCACTTT	CASSLRRSGGSPLHF
-	TRBJ2-1	TRBD2	TRBV5-4	TGTGCCAGCAGCTCGCCTAGCGGGAGGGGCGATGAGCAGTTCTTC	CASSSPSGRGDEQFF
few	TRBJ1-1	-	TRBV11-3	TGTGCCAGCAGCTTAGAAGGGAACACTGAAGCTTTCTTT	CASSLEGNTEAFF
few	TRBJ1-3	TRBD1	TRBV30	TGTGCCTGGAGAAAAAGGGGCCTAGGACAGGGGATCTCTGGAAACACCATATATTTT	CAWRKRGLGQGISGNTIYF
-	TRBJ2-3	TRBD2	TRBV6-5	TGTGCCAGCAGTCGGACTAGCGAAGATACGCAGTATTTT	CASSRTSEDTQYF
-	TRBJ2-1	-	TRBV3-1/TRBV3-2	TGTGCCAGCAGCCAAAGGGGGAATGAGCAGTTCTTC	CASSQRGNEQFF
once	TRBJ1-1	TRBD1	TRBV5-1	TGCGCCAGCAGGGAGACAGGGGGCACTGAAGCTTTCTTT	CASRETGGTEAFF
-	TRBJ2-7	-	TRBV10-1	TGCGCCAGCAGTGAGCACACTACCTACGAGCAGTACTTC	CASSEHTTYEQYF
-	TRBJ2-1	-	TRBV5-6	TGTGCCAGCAGCTTGGCATCTGAGCAGTTCTTC	CASSLASEQFF
-	TRBJ1-3	-	TRBV27	TGTGCCAGCAGTTTGCTTGGGACACCCGGAAACACCATATATTTT	CASSLLGTPGNTIYF
-	TRBJ1-3	-	TRBV7-6	TGTGCCAGCCGTGGGGCACAAGACTCTGGAAACACCATATATTTT	CASRGAQDSGNTIYF
few	TRBJ1-5	-	TRBV7-8	TGTGCCAGCAGCTTACTCGATACGGAGGGGCCCCAGCATTTT	CASSLLDTEGPQHF
-	TRBJ1-2	TRBD1	TRBV30	TGTGCCTGGAGTCGGACAGGGGGTTTTGATGGCTACACCTTC	CAWSRTGGFDGYTF
-	TRBJ2-6	-	TRBV6-4	TGTGCCAGTGCAGCCGACAGCTCTGGGGCCAACGTCCTGACTTTC	CASAADSSGANVLTF
-	TRBJ1-5	-	TRBV28	TGTGCCAGCAGTTTAACCGGGGGGATTCAGCCCCAGCATTTT	CASSLTGGIQPQHF
-	TRBJ1-2	-	TRBV14	TGTGCCAGCAGCCACTTAGGATATAGTGGGGATCTCGCCTATGGCTACACCTTC	CASSHLGYSGDLAYGYTF
-	TRBJ2-7	TRBD2	TRBV13	TGTGCCAGCATGGGCGGGGGGGCTCAAGAGCAGTACTTC	CASMGGGAQEQYF
-	TRBJ1-5	TRBD1	TRBV29-1	TGCAGCGTGGGACAGGGGAATCAGCCCCAGCATTTT	CSVGQGNQPQHF
-	TRBJ1-4	-	TRBV7-8	TGTGCCAGCAGCTCCCGAACGACAAATGAAAAACTGTTTTTT	CASSSRTTNEKLFF
-	TRBJ1-2	-	TRBV9	TGTGCCAGCAGCCCTGACAGGTCCTTCGGCTACACCTTC	CASSPDRSFGYTF
-	TRBJ1-1	-	TRBV23-1	TGCGCCAGCAGTCAATCCCAAGAAGGGGCAAACACTGAAGCTTTCTTT	CASSQSQEGANTEAFF
-	TRBJ1-2	-	TRBV30	TGTGCCTGGAGTTCTCTTTGGGGTGGGAGTCTTAACTATGGCTACACCTTC	CAWSSLWGGSLNYGYTF
-	TRBJ2-1	TRBD2	TRBV2	TGTGCCAGCAAGGCCGGGACTAGCGGCTACAATGAGCAGTTCTTC	CASKAGTSGYNEQFF
-	TRBJ1-2	TRBD1	TRBV29-1	TGCAGCGGTGGACAGGACCGCGGCTACACCTTC	CSGGQDRGYTF
-	TRBJ2-3	TRBD1	TRBV5-1	TGCGCCAGCAGCTTTGGACAGGAGCAAGATACGCAGTATTTT	CASSFGQEQDTQYF
-	TRBJ2-1	TRBD2	TRBV9	TGTGCCAGCAGCGTAGGAGGGACTAGCGGGAGAGATGAGCAGTTCTTC	CASSVGGTSGRDEQFF